A single sample gave rise to the 5 T cell receptor beta chains below, sequenced in a study of identical twins. One entry per CDR3 protein, called by TCRdb with MiXCR from the 5' RACE reads. Of a few hundred thousand distinct CDR3 sequences in the sample, nearly 10% were seen once. The same specimen was also included in a second study, on yellow fever vaccine responses in identical twins.

Sequencing input: PBMCs. Source of these receptors: a woman aged 18 to 35 in good health.

This clonotype is classed as medium-sized. V usage is TRBV4-2 and J usage is TRBJ2-7; possibly TRBD1 for D (6 bases). The CDR3 runs 14 residues. V lost 1 base, J lost 4 bases, and 11 bases lay in between. Germline CDR1 reads LGHNA; CDR2 reads YNFKEQ. In DNA form, the CDR3 reads TGTGCCAGCAGCCAAGGGGGGCAGTCGTACGAGCAGTACTTC. Amino acid sequence: CASSQGGQSYEQYF.

The table lists this clonotype with a few counts. The chain combines TRBV3-1 with TRBJ2-1, with 8 nucleotides matching TRBD2. The CDR3 is 14 amino acids. Per the germline V gene, CDR1 is LGHDT and CDR2 is YNNKEL (reference sequence). Trimming removed 4 bases from V and 13 bases from J; junction bases left unmatched: 12. In DNA form, the CDR3 reads TGTGCCAGCAGCCCCCAAGCGGGAGAGGTCGAACAGTTCTTC. Its protein product is CASSPQAGEVEQFF.

This clonotype came up many times. The chain has TRBV3-1 and TRBJ2-1; D remains unclear. The CDR3 sequence is 11 residues long. The germline V gene has CDR1 LGHDT and CDR2 YNNKEL (reference sequence). Trimming pared 4 bases from V and 8 bases from J, leaving 6 bases between. The CDR3 nucleotides read TGTGCCAGCAGCCGGGATCATGAGCAGTTCTTC. This gives the protein CASSRDHEQFF.

The V call is TRBV6-2 or TRBV6-3, the J call TRBJ2-1; a weak D match, TRBD2 (5 bases). Germline CDR1 MNHEY, CDR2 SVGEGT. CDR3 length: 15 amino acids. The V and J ends lost 3 bases and 3 bases respectively, with 12 bases between them. The CDR3 protein is CASSYAGNFYNEQFF. Here the CDR3 DNA reads TGTGCCAGCAGTTATGCGGGCAACTTCTACAATGAGCAGTTCTTC.

The chain is built from TRBV7-2 and TRBJ2-7; D call uncertain. V lost 5 bases, J lost 5 bases, and 10 bases lay in between. CDR1 is SGHTA, CDR2 FQGNSA, per germline. CDR3 length: 12 residues. CDR3: CASSRLLDEQYF. CDR3 coding DNA: TGTGCCAGCAGCCGATTGCTTGACGAGCAGTACTTC.